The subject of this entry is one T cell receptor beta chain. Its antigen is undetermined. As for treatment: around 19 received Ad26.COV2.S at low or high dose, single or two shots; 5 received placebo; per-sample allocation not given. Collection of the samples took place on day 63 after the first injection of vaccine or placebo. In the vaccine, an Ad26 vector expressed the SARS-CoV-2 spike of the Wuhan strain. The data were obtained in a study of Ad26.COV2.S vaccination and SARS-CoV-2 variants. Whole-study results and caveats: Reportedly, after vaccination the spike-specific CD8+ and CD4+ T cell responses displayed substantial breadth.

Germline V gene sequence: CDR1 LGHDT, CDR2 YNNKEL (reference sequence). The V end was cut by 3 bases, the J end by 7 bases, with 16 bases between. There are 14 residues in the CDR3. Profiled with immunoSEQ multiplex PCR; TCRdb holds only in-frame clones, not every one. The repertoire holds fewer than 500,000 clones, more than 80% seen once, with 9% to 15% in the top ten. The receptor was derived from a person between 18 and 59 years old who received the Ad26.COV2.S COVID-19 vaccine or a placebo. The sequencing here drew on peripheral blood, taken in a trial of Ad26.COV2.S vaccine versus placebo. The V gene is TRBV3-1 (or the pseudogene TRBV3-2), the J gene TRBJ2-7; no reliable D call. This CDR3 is CASSHYTASEEQYF. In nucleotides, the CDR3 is TGTGCCAGCAGCCATTACACGGCTTCAGAGGAGCAGTACTTC.